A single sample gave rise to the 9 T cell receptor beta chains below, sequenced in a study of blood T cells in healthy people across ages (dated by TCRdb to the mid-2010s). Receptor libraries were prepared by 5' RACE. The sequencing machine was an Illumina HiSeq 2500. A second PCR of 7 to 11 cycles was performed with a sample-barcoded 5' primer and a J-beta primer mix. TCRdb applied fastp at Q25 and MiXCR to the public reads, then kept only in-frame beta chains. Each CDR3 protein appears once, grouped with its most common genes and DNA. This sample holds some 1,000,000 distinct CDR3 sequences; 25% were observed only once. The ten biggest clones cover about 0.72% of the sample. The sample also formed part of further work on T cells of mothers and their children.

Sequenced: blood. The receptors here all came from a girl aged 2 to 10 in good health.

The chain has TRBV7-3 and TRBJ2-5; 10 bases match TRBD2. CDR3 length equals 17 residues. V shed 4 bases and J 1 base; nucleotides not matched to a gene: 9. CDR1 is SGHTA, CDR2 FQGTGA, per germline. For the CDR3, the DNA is TGTGCCAGCAGCTATGAGAGGACTAGCGGAACCCAAGAGACCCAGTACTTC. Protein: CASSYERTSGTQETQYF.

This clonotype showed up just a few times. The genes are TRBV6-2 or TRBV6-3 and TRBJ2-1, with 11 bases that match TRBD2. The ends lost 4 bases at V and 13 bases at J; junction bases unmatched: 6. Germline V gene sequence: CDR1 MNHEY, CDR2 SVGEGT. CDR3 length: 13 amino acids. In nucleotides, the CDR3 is TGTGCCAGCAGTTTGACTAGCGGGGCCGCACAGTTCTTC. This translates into CASSLTSGAAQFF.

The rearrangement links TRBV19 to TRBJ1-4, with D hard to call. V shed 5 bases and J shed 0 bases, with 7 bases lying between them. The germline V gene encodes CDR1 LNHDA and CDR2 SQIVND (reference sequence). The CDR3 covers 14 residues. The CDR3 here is CASSSIATNEKLFF. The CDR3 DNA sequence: TGTGCCAGTAGTTCTATCGCAACTAATGAAAAACTGTTTTTT.

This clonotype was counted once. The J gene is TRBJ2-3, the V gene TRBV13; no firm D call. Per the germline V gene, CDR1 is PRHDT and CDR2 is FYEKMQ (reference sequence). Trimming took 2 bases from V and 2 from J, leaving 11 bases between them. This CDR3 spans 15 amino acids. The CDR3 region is CASSLYRAITDTQYF. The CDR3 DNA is TGTGCCAGCAGCTTATATCGGGCGATCACAGATACGCAGTATTTT.

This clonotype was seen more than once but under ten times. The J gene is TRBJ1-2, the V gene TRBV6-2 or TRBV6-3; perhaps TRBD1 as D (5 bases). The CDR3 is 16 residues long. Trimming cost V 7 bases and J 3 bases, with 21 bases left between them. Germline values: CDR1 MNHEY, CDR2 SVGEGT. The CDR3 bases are TGTGCCAGCATCTCGGCGGGGACCGAGACCTACTATGGCTACACCTTC. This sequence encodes CASISAGTETYYGYTF.

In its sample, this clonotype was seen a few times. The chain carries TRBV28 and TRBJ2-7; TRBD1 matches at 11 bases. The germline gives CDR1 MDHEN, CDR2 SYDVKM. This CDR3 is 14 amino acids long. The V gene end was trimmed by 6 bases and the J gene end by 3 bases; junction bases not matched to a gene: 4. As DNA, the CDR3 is TGTGCCAGCAGAGGACAGGGGGCGAACTACGAGCAGTACTTC. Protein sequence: CASRGQGANYEQYF.

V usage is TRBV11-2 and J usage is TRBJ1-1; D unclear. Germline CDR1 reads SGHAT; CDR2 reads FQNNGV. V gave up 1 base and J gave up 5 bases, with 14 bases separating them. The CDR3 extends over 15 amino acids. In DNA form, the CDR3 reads TGTGCCAGCAGCTTAGCTACGGGAGGAGAGACTGAAGCTTTCTTT. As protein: CASSLATGGETEAFF.

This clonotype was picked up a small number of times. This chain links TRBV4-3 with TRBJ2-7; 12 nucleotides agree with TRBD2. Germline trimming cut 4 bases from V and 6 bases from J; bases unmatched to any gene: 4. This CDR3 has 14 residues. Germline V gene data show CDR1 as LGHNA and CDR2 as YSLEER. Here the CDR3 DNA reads TGCGCCAGCAGCCTCCGACTAGCGGGGGCCGAGCAGTACTTC. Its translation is CASSLRLAGAEQYF.

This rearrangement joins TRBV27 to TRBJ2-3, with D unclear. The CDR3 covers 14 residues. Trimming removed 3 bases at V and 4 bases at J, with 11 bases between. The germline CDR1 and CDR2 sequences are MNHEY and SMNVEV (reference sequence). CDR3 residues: CASSFALPSDTQYF. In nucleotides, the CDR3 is TGTGCCAGCAGTTTTGCTCTCCCCTCAGATACGCAGTATTTT.